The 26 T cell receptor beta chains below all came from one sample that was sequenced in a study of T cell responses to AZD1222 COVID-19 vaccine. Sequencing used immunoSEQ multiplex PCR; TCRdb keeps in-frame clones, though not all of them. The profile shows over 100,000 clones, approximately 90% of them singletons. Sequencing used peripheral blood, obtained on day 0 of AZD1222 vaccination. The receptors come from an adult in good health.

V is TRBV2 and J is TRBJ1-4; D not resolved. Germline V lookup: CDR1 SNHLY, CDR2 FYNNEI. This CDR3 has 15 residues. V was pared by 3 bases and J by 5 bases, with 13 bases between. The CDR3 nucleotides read TGTGCCAGCAGTGACAAGGAACAGTGGAATGAAAAACTGTTTTTT. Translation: CASSDKEQWNEKLFF.

The CDR3 region is CASSFFLGDNEQFF. The CDR3 nucleotides are TGTGCCAGCAGCTTTTTCCTAGGGGACAATGAGCAGTTCTTC. J is TRBJ2-1 and V is TRBV12-1; TRBD1 reflects the table's D call only, with no check against the DNA. TRBV12-1 is flagged as a pseudogene. The CDR3 contains 14 residues.

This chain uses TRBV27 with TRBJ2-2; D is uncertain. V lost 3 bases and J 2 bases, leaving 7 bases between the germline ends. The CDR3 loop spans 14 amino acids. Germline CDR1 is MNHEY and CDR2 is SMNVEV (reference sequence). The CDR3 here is CASSLGRNTGELFF. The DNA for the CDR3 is TGTGCCAGCAGTTTGGGCCGTAACACCGGGGAGCTGTTTTTT.

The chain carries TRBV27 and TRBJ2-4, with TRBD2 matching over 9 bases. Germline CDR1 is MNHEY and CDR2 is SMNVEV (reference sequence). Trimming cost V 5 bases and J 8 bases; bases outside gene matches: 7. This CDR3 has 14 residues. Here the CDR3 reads CASSPAGGLDIQYF. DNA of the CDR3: TGTGCCAGCAGTCCTGCGGGGGGGCTCGACATTCAGTACTTC.

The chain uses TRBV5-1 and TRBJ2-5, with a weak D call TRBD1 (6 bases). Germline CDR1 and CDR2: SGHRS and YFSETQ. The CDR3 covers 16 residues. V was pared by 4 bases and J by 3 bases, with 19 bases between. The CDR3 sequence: CASSPIPSTGKETQYF. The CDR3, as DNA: TGCGCCAGCAGCCCAATCCCATCCACAGGGAAAGAGACCCAGTACTTC.

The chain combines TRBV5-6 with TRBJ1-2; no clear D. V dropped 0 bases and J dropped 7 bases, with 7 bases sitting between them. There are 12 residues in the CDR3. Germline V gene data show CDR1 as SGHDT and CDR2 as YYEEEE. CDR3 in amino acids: CASSLVGSGYTF. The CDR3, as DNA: TGTGCCAGCAGCTTGGTGGGAAGTGGCTACACCTTC.

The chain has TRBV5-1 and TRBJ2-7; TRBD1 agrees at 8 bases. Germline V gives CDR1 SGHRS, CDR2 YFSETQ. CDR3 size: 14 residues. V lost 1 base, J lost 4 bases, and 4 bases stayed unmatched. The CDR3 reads CASSLNQGAYEQYF. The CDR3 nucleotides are TGCGCCAGCAGCTTGAACCAGGGGGCTTACGAGCAGTACTTC.

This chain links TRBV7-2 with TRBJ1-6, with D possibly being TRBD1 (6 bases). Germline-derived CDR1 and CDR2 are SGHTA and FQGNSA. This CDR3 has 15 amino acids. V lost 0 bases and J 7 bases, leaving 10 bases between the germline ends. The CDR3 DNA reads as TGTGCCAGCAGCTTAGCGCCGGGACAAAATTCACCCCTCCACTTT. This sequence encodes CASSLAPGQNSPLHF.

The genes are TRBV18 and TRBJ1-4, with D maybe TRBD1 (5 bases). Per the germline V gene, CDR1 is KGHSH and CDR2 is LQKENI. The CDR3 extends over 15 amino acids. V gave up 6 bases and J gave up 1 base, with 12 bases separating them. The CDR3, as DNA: TGTGCCAGCTCGCAAGATCAGGGAACTAATGAAAAACTGTTTTTT. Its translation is CASSQDQGTNEKLFF.

In nucleotides, the CDR3 is TGTGCCAGCAGGATAGGTTTGAACCAAGAGACCCAGTACTTC. This translates into CASRIGLNQETQYF. The chain has TRBV11-2 and TRBJ2-5, with unresolved D. Trimming took off 6 bases at V and 0 bases at J, with 11 bases between the two ends. The CDR3 runs 14 residues. CDR1 and CDR2 (germline): SGHAT, FQNNGV.

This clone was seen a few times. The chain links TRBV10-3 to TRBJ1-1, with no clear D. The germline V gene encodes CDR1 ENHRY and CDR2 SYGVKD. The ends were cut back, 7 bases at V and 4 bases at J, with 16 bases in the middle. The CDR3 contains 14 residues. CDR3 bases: TGTGCCATCAACCCCGCCGGGTTGACCACTGAAGCTTTCTTT. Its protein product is CAINPAGLTTEAFF.

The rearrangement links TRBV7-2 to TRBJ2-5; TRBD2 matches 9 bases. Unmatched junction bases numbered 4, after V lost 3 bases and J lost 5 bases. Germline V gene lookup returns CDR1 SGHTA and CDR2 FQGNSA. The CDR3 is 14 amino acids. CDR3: CASSFFAGGETQYF. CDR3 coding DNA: TGTGCCAGCAGCTTCTTCGCGGGAGGGGAGACCCAGTACTTC.

The CDR3 coding sequence is TGTGCCATGGGTGAAACGGGTCAGCCCCAGCATTTT. It encodes CAMGETGQPQHF. The rearrangement uses TRBV10-3 and TRBJ1-5; D unclear. V lost 9 bases, J lost 6 bases, and 12 bases lay in between. This CDR3 is 12 amino acids long. Germline CDR1 ENHRY, CDR2 SYGVKD.

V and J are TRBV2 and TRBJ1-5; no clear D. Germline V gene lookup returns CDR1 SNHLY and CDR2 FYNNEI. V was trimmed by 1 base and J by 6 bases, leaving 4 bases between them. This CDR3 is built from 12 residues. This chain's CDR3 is CASSEGGQPQHF. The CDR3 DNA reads TGTGCCAGCAGTGAAGGGGGTCAGCCCCAGCATTTT.

The CDR3 bases are TGTGCCAGCTCATTAAGGAACCAGGGGAGCGTGAACACTGAAGCTTTCTTT. Amino acids: CASSLRNQGSVNTEAFF. The chain couples TRBV18 to TRBJ1-1; a weak D match, TRBD1 (6 bases). Trimming stripped 5 bases from V and 0 bases from J, with 19 bases between. CDR3 length equals 17 residues. Germline CDR1 and CDR2: KGHSH and LQKENI.

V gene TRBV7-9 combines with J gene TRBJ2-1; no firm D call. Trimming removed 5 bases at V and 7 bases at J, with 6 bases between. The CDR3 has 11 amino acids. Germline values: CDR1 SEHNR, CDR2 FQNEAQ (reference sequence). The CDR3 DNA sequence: TGTGCCAGCAGCCTAAATAATGAGCAGTTCTTC. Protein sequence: CASSLNNEQFF.

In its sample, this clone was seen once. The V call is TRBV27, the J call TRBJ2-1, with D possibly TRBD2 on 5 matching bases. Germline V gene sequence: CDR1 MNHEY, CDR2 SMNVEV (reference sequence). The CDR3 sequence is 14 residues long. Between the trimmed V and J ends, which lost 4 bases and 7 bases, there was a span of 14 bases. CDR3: CASSSIPGYNEQFF. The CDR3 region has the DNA TGTGCCAGCAGTTCCATACCGGGATATAATGAGCAGTTCTTC.

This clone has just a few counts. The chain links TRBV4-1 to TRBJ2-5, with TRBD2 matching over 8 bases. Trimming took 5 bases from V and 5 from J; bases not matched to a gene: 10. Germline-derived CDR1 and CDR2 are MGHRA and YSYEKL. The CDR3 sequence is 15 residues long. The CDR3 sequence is CASSVIAGNGETQYF. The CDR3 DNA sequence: TGCGCCAGCAGCGTGATAGCGGGAAACGGGGAGACCCAGTACTTC.

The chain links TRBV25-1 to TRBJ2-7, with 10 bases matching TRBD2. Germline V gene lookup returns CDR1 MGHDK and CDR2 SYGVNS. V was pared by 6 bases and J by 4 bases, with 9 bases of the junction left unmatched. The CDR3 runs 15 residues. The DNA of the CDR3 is TGTGCCAGCAGAGCGGGAGGAGCGGGAGGGTACGAGCAGTACTTC. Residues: CASRAGGAGGYEQYF.

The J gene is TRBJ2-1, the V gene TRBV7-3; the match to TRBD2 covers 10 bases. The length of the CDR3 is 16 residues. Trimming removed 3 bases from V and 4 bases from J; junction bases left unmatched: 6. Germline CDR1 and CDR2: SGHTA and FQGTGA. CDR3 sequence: CASSFSGTSEYNEQFF. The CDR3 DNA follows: TGTGCCAGCAGCTTCTCCGGGACTAGCGAATACAATGAGCAGTTCTTC.

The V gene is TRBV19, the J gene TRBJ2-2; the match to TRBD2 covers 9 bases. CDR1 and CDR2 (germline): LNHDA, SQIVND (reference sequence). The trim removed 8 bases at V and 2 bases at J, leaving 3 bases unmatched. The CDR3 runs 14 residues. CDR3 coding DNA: TGTGCCAGTCGACTAGCGGTTAACACCGGGGAGCTGTTTTTT. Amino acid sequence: CASRLAVNTGELFF.

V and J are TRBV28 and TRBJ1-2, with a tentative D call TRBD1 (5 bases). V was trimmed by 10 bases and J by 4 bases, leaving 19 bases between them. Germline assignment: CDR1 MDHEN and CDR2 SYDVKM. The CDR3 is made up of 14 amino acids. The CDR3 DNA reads TGTGCCACGCAGTTTTCGGGGGGGAGCTATGGCTACACCTTC. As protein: CATQFSGGSYGYTF.

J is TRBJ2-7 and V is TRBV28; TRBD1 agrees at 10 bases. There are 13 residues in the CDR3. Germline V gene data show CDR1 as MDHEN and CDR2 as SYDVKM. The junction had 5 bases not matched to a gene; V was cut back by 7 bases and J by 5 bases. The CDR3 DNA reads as TGTGCCAGCACGACAGGGGGCGGAAACGAGCAGTACTTC. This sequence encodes CASTTGGGNEQYF.

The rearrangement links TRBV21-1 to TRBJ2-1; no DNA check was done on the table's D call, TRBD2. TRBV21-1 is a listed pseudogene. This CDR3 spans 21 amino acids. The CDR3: CASSKGRASGRPMGSYNEQFF. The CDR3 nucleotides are TGTGCCAGCAGCAAAGGGAGGGCTAGCGGGAGGCCCATGGGGTCCTACAATGAGCAGTTCTTC.

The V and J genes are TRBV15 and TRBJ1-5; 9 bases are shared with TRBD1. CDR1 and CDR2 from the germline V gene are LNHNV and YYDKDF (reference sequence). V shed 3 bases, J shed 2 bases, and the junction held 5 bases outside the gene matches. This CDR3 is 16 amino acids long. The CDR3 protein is CATSRTGGRGNQPQHF. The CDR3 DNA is TGTGCCACCAGCAGGACAGGGGGAAGGGGCAATCAGCCCCAGCATTTT.

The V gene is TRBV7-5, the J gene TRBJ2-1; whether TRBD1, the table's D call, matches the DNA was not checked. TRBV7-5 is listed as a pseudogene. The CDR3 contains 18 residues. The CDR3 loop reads CARRTRDRGTSALNEQFF. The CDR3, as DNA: TGTGCCAGAAGAACTAGGGACAGGGGGACTAGCGCGTTAAATGAGCAGTTCTTC.